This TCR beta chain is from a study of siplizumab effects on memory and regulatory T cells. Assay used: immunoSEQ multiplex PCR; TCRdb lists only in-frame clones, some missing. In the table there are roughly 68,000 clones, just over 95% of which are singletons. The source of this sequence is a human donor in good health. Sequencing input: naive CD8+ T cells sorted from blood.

The CDR3 region is CASSAEDGLSAGNQPQHF. In DNA, the CDR3 is TGTGCCAGCAGCGCAGAGGACGGACTGAGCGCTGGCAATCAGCCCCAGCATTTT. This chain links TRBV9 with TRBJ1-5; no clear D gene. The germline CDR1 and CDR2 sequences are SGDLS and YYNGEE. Trimming removed 3 bases at V and 2 bases at J, with 21 bases between. The CDR3 is 18 residues long.